This T cell receptor (beta chain) stems from a study of blood T cell repertoires in COVID-19 (dated by TCRdb to the early 2020s). For the study in its entirety: The collaborator samples originated in the United States, Italy and Spain and spanned the acute and convalescent phases of COVID-19. Where available, HLA class I and class II types were obtained from metadata supplied by the sample provider rather than from assay-based typing. The repertoires were released in a freely available public database intended as a resource for research on the immune response to SARS-CoV-2. Subjects who had been exposed to COVID-19, were actively infected with it, or had recovered from it provided the deeply sampled blood TCRbeta repertoires that made up the dataset. The material from the prospective study consisted of cDNA or gDNA derived from T cells, B-cell-depleted T cells, or PBMCs. The samples were drawn from two sources: the first 160 participants of the ongoing ImmuneRACE study, and 950 to 1,500 subjects contributed by 6 global collaborators. The sample metadata nearly always contained a de-identified subject ID, COVID-19 status, age in years and sex. Results and caveats for the whole study, not just this receptor: The quantity of clinical and demographic metadata differed by source and by participant and was supplied without curation.

V loses 1 base, J loses 1 base, and the germline ends lie 11 bases apart. Including cysteine and phenylalanine, the CDR3 has 15 amino acids. The entry retains the CDR3 DNA only, 45 bases that are in frame from base 1. CDR1 and CDR2 (MNHNS, SASEGT) derive from the germline V gene. The collaborating institutions used their own protocols to collect whole blood in K2EDTA tubes. For TCRbeta analysis, collaborators shipped samples in one of three forms: frozen whole blood, isolated PBMCs, or DNA extracted from either of those sample types. To note about this clone: The antigen it binds to is not known. No much larger clone exists at a distance of one base, and base qualities are not known.

TCRbeta CDR3 regions were amplified from genomic DNA using the immunoSEQ Assay, a bias-controlled multiplex PCR. Turning to the authors' computational methods: Nucleated cell counts per sample were estimated from amplification of reference gene primers within the assay. Sequence reads were collapsed and filtered to measure the absolute abundance of every unique TCRbeta CDR3 rearrangement. For each sample, productive Simpson clonality was calculated as the square root of Simpson's diversity index across productive rearrangements. Drawn from immuneACCESS, this table holds only the in-frame rearrangements with V and J called that TCRdb kept. Clones are partly lost; checked studies trace under half to an unresolved V gene and leave the rest unexplained. V, J and clone size are those of that table, while D and trimming were read from the DNA. Present in this sample are approximately 160,000 clones, approximately 88% of which were seen just once. Roughly 9.2% of the sample belongs to the ten largest clones.

The receptor comes from an elderly woman with active or convalescent COVID-19. The V gene is TRBV6-1 and the J gene is TRBJ2-7, and TRBD2 may be the D gene, going by 5 matching bases. The source material was peripheral blood. CDR3 region: CASSEGKTGSYEQYF. The DNA reads TGTGCCAGCAGTGAAGGAAAGACGGGGTCCTACGAGCAGTACTTC.